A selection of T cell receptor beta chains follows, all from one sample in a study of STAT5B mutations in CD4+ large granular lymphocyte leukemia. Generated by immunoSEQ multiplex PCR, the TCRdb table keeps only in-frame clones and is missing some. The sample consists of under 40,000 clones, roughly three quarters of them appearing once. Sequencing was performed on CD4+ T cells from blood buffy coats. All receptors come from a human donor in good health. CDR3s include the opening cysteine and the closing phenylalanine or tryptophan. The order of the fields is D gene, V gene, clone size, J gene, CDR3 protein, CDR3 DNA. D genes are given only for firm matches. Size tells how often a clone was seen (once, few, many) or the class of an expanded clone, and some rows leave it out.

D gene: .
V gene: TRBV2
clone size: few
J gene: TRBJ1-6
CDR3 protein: CASTREGSRTALHF
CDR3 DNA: TGTGCCAGCACTCGAGAGGGGTCCAGGACAGCCCTCCACTTT

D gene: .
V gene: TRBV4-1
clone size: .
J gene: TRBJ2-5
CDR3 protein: CASSQDLGQGRETQYF
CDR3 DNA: TGCGCCAGCAGCCAAGATCTGGGGCAGGGGAGGGAGACCCAGTACTTC

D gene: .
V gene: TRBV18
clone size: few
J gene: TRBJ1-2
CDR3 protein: CASSPGEREGYTF
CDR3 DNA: TGTGCCAGCTCACCAGGGGAGAGAGAAGGCTACACCTTC

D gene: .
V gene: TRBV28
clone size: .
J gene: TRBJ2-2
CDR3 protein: CASSDPRARNTGELFF
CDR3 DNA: TGTGCCAGCAGCGACCCCCGGGCACGGAACACCGGGGAGCTGTTTTTT

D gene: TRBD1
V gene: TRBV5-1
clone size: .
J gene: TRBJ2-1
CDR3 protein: CASSLPTGAGNEQFF
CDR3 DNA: TGCGCCAGCAGCCTCCCGACAGGGGCGGGGAATGAGCAGTTCTTC

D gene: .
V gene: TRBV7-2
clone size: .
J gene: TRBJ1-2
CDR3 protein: CASSLDRSYGYTF
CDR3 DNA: TGTGCCAGCAGCTTAGACAGGAGCTATGGCTACACCTTC

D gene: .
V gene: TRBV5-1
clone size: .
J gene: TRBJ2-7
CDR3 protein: CASSQILGQGGGEQYF
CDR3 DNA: TGCGCCAGCAGCCAAATTCTTGGACAGGGCGGGGGCGAGCAGTACTTC

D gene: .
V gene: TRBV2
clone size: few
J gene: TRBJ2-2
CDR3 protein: CASKGGGPTGELFF
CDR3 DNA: TGTGCCAGCAAGGGAGGCGGGCCCACCGGGGAGCTGTTTTTT

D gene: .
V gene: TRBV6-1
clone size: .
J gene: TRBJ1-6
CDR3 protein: CASSESGVGALGSSYNSPLHF
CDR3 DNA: TGTGCCAGCAGTGAAAGCGGGGTGGGAGCTTTGGGGAGCTCCTATAATTCACCCCTCCACTTT

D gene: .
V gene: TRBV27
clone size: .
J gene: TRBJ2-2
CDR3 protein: CASSFQGPGELFF
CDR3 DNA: TGTGCCAGCAGTTTCCAGGGGCCCGGGGAGCTGTTTTTT

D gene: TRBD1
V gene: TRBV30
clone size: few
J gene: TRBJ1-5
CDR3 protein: CAWSPSRTGLSNQPQHF
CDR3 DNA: TGTGCCTGGAGCCCAAGTAGGACAGGGCTTTCGAATCAGCCCCAGCATTTT

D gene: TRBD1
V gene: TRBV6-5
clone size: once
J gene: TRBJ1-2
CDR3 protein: CASSDGQGPSYTF
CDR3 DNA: TGTGCCAGCAGTGACGGACAGGGGCCAAGCTACACCTTC

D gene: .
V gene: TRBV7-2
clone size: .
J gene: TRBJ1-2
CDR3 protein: CASSLVGEGYGYTF
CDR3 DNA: TGTGCCAGCAGCTTAGTGGGGGAGGGCTATGGCTACACCTTC

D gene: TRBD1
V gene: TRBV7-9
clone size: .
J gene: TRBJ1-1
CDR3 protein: CASSSGTAMNTEAFF
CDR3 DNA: TGTGCCAGCAGCTCCGGGACAGCGATGAACACTGAAGCTTTCTTT

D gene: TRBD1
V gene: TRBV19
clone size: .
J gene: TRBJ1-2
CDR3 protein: CASSRPTGKDYGYTF
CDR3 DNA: TGTGCCAGTAGTAGACCGACAGGGAAGGACTATGGCTACACCTTC

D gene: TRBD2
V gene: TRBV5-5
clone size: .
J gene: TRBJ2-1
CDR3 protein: CASSSRAGESGNEQFF
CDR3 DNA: TGTGCCAGCAGCTCCCGAGCGGGAGAATCGGGGAATGAGCAGTTCTTC

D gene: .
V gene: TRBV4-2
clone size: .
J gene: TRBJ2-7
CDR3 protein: CASSQDLLGSEQYF
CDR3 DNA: TGTGCCAGCAGCCAAGACCTCCTCGGCTCCGAGCAGTACTTC

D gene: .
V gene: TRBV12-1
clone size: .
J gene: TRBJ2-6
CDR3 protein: CASSPLTGELTFSGANVLTF
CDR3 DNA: TGTGCCAGCAGCCCCCTCACAGGGGAACTCACTTTCTCTGGGGCCAACGTCCTGACTTTC

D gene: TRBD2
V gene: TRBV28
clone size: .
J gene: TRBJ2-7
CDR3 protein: CASSPSGNPSYEQYF
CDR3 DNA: TGTGCCAGCAGTCCAAGCGGGAACCCCTCCTACGAGCAGTACTTC

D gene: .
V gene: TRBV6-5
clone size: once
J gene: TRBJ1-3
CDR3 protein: CASSFGVSGNTIYF
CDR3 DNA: TGTGCCAGCAGTTTCGGCGTCTCTGGAAACACCATATATTTT

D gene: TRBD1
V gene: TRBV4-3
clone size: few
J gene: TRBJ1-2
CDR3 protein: CASSPNGQGFYGYTF
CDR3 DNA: TGCGCCAGCAGCCCTAACGGACAGGGATTCTATGGCTACACCTTC

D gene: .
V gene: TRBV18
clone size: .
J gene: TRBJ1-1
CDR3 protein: CASSPRPGNTEAFF
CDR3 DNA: TGTGCCAGCTCACCTCGGCCGGGCAACACTGAAGCTTTCTTT

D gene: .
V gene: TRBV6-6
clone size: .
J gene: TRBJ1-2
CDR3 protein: CASSYSAYGYTF
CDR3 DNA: TGTGCCAGCAGTTACTCGGCCTATGGCTACACCTTC

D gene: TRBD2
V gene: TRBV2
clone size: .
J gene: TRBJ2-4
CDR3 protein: CASSDAASGAKNIQYF
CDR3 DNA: TGTGCCAGCAGTGATGCGGCTAGCGGGGCCAAAAACATTCAGTACTTC

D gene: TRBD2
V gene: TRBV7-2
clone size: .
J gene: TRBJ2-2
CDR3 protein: CASSLKSGGTGELFF
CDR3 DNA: TGTGCCAGCAGCTTAAAGTCGGGAGGTACCGGGGAGCTGTTTTTT

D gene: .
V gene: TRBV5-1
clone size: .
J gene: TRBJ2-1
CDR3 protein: CASSRLARNEQFF
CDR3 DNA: TGCGCCAGCAGTAGGCTAGCGAGGAATGAGCAGTTCTTC

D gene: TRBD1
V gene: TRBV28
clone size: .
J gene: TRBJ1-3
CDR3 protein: CASSFSTGGGNTIYF
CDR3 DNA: TGTGCCAGCAGTTTTTCTACAGGGGGAGGAAACACCATATATTTT

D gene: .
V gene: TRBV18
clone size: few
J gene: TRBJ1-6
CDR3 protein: CASSPRETEISPLHF
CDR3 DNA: TGTGCCAGCTCACCACGCGAGACAGAGATTTCACCCCTCCACTTT

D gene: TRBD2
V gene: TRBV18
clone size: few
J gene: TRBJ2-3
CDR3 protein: CASSLASGRPTDTQYF
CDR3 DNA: TGTGCCAGCTCACTTGCGAGCGGGAGGCCCACAGATACGCAGTATTTT

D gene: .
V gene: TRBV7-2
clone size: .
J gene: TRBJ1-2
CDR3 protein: CASSLPAVLGGYTF
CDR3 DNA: TGTGCCAGCAGCCTCCCGGCAGTACTAGGTGGCTACACCTTC

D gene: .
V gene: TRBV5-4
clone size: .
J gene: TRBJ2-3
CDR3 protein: CASSLDWGPTDTQYF
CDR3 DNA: TGTGCCAGCAGCTTGGATTGGGGACCCACAGATACGCAGTATTTT

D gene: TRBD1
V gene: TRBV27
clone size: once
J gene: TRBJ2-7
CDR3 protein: CARWDRGGEQYF
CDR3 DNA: TGTGCCCGATGGGACAGGGGAGGGGAGCAGTACTTC

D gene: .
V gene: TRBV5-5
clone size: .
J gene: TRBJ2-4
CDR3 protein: CASSGTDKNIQYF
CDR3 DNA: TGTGCCAGCAGTGGGACCGACAAAAACATTCAGTACTTC

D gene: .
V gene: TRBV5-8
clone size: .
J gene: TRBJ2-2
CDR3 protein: CASSFLSPGTGELFF
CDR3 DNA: TGTGCCAGCAGCTTTCTTAGCCCTGGCACCGGGGAGCTGTTTTTT

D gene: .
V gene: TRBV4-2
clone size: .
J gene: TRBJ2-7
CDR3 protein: CASSQEGASSYEQYF
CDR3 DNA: TGTGCCAGCAGCCAAGAGGGGGCAAGCTCCTACGAGCAGTACTTC

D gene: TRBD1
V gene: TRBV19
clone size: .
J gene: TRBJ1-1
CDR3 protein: CASREAGGTEAFF
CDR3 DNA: TGTGCCAGTAGGGAGGCAGGGGGAACTGAAGCTTTCTTT

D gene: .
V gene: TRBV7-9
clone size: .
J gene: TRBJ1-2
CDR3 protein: CASSLAGGTEYGYTF
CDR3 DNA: TGTGCCAGCAGCTTAGCGGGGGGGACGGAGTATGGCTACACCTTC

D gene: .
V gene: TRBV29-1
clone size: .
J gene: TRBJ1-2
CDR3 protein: CSVGGGRNYGYTF
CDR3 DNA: TGCAGCGTTGGGGGGGGCCGGAACTATGGCTACACCTTC

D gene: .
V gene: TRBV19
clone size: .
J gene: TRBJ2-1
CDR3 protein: CASSIVGNEQFF
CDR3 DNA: TGTGCCAGTAGTATAGTGGGTAATGAGCAGTTCTTC

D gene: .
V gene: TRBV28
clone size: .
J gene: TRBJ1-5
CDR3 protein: CASSLGKTDYSNQPQHF
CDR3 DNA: TGTGCCAGCAGTTTGGGAAAGACAGATTATAGCAATCAGCCCCAGCATTTT